This T cell receptor beta chain emerged from a study of T-cell reconstitution after alpha-beta-depleted transplantation in children. Study-wide results and limits: Alpha-beta T cells about two months after transplant reportedly derived from several hundred expanded graft clones. Surviving recipient T cells and intrathymic progenitors accounted for some patients' high TCRbeta diversity at day 60. A year post-transplant, T-cell counts and diversity derived mostly from newly produced T cells.

This clonotype showed up just a few times. The target antigen is unknown. For TCRbeta, the library was prepared with unique molecular identifiers. TCRdb recomputed calls from the PCR reads with MiXCR, one row per CDR3 protein. The sample records some 600,000 distinct CDR3 sequences, 10% to 15% being singletons. The CDR3 runs to 14 residues. Per germline, CDR1 SGHRS and CDR2 YFSETQ. The germline V and J ends were trimmed by 6 bases and 0 bases, with 13 bases remaining between them. The chain uses TRBV5-1 and TRBJ2-7, with no clear D. The sequence was collected from a male patient between 5 and 17 years old who had a stem cell transplant for acute myeloid leukemia, so the T cells may come from the graft donor. Source: PBMCs, mostly from graft donor cells, taken 360 days after TCRalphabeta/CD19-depleted stem cell transplant. The CDR3 DNA sequence: TGCGCCAGCACAGAAACAGCACTCTCCTACGAGCAGTACTTC. Translating gives CASTETALSYEQYF.